This T cell receptor (beta chain) came from a study of T cells in Graves' hyperthyroidism and ophthalmopathy. Amplification yielded TCR beta CDR3 regions, with RNA transcripts as the source. The TCR CDR3 was amplified in a first-round RT-PCR using the HTBI primer set. TCRdb recomputed calls from the multiplex PCR reads with MiXCR, one row per CDR3 protein. The sample shows hundreds of thousands of distinct CDR3 sequences, about a third of them seen only once. With respect to this clonotype: A much larger clone differs by one base, so this may be a read error.

Germline-derived CDR1 and CDR2 are SQVTM and ANQGSEA. Trimming removed 5 bases from V and 2 bases from J, with 13 bases in between. The CDR3 sequence is 13 residues long. Sequencing was performed on blood. This receptor was identified in a woman in her 40s with Graves' hyperthyroidism. The chain couples TRBV29-1 to TRBJ2-7; D is ambiguous. CDR3 protein: CSVCFTLTYEQYF. CDR3 coding DNA: TGCAGCGTTTGTTTTACCTTAACCTACGAGCAGTACTTC.